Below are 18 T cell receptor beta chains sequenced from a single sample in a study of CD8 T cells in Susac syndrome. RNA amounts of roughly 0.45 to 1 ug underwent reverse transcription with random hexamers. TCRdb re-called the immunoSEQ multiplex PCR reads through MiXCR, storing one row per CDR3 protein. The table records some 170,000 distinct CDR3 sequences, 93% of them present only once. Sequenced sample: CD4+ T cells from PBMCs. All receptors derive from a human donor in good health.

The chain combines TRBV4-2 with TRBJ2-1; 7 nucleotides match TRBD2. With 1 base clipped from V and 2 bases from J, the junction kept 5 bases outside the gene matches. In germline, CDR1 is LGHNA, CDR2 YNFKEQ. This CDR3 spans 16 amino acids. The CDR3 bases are TGTGCCAGCAGCCAAGCGGCTAGCGGTACCTACAATGAGCAGTTCTTC. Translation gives CASSQAASGTYNEQFF.

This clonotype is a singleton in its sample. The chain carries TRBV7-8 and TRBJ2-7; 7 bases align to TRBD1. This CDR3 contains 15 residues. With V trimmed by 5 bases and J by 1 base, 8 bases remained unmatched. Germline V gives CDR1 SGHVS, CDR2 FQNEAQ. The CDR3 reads CASSPFSGQSYEQYF. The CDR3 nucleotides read TGTGCCAGCAGCCCCTTCTCGGGACAGTCCTACGAGCAGTACTTC.

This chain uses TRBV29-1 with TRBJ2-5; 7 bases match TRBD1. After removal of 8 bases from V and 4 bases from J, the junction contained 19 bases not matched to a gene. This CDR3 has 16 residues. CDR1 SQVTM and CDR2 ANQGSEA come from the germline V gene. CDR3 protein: CSPSRDSSGWRETQYF. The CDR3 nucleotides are TGCAGCCCGTCCCGGGACAGTTCGGGGTGGAGAGAGACCCAGTACTTC.

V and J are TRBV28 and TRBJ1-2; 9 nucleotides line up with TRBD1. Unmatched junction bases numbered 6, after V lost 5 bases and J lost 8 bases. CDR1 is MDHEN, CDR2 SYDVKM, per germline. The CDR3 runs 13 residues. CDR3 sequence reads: CASSRTGGSGYTF. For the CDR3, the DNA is TGTGCCAGCAGTCGAACAGGGGGCTCAGGCTACACCTTC.

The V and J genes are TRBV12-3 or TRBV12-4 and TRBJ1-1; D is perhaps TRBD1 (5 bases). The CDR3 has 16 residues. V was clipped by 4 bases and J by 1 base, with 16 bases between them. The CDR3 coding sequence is TGTGCCAGCAGTTCCTTGGTCGGCCAGGGGAACACTGAAGCTTTCTTT. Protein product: CASSSLVGQGNTEAFF.

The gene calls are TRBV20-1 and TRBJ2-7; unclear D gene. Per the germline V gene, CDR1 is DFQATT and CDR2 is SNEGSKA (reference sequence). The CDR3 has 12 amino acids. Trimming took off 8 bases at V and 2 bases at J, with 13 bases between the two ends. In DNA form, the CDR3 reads TGCAGTTATCAGACCGAAGCCTACGAGCAGTACTTC. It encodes CSYQTEAYEQYF.

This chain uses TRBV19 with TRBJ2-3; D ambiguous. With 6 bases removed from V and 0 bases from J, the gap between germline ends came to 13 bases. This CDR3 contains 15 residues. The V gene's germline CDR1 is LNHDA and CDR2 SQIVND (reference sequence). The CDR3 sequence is CASRNRPSSTDTQYF. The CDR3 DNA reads TGTGCCAGTAGAAATCGGCCATCTAGCACAGATACGCAGTATTTT.

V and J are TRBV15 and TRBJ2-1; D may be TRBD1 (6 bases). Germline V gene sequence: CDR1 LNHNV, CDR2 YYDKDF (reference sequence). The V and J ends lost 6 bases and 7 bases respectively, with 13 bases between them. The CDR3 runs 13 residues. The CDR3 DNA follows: TGTGCCACCAGTCACAGGGAACGGAATGAGCAGTTCTTC. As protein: CATSHRERNEQFF.

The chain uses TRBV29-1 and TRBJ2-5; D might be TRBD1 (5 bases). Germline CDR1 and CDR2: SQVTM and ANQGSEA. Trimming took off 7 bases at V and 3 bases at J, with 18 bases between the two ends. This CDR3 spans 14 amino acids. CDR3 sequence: CSATRGLGEETQYF. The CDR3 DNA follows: TGCAGCGCAACCCGTGGGTTAGGGGAAGAGACCCAGTACTTC.

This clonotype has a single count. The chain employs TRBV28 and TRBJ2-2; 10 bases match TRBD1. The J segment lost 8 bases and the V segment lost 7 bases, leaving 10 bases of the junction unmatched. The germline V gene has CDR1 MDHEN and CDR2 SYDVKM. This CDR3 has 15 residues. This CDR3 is CASTRDRGFGGELFF. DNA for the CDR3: TGTGCCAGCACCCGGGACAGGGGTTTCGGGGGGGAGCTGTTTTTT.

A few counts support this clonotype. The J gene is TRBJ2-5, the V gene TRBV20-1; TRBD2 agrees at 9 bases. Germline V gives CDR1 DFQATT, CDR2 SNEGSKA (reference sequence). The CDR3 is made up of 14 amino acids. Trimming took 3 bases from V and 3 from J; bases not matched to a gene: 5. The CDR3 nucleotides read TGCAGTGCTAGGGGATTAGCGGGGGAAGAGACCCAGTACTTC. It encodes CSARGLAGEETQYF.

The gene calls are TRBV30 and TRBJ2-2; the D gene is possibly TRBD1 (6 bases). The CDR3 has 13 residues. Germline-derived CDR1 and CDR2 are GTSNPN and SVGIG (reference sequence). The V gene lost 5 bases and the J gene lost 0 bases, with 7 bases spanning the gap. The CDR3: CAWEGANTGELFF. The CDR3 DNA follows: TGTGCCTGGGAGGGGGCGAACACCGGGGAGCTGTTTTTT.

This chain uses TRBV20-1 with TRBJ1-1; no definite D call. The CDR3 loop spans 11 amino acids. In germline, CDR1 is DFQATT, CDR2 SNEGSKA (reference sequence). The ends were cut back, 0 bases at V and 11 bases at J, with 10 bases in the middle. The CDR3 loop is CSARDMTLAFF. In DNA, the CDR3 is TGCAGTGCTAGAGATATGACATTGGCTTTCTTT.

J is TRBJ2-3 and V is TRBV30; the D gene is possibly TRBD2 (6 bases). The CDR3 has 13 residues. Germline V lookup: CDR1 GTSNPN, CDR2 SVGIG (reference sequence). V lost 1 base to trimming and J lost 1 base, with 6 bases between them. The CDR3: CAWSAGGTDTQYF. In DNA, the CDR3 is TGTGCCTGGAGTGCGGGGGGCACAGATACGCAGTATTTT.

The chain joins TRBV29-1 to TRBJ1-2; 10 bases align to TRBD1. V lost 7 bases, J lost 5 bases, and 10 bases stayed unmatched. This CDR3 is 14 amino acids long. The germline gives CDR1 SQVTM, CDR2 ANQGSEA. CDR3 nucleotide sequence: TGCAGCGCCGAGGACAGGGGGGTCGTTTATGGCTACACCTTC. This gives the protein CSAEDRGVVYGYTF.

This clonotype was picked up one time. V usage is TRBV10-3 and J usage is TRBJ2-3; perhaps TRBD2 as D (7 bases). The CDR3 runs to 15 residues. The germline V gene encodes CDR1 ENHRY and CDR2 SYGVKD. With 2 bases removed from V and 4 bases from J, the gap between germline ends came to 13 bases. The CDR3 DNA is TGTGCCATCAGTGAGCCGGGGGGCCATGCAGATACGCAGTATTTT. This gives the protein CAISEPGGHADTQYF.

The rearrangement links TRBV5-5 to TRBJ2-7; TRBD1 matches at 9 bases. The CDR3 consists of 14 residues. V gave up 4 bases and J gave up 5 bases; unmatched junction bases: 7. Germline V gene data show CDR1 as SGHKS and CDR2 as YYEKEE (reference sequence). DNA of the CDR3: TGTGCCAGCAGCGCTCAACAGGGGGCCGACGAGCAGTACTTC. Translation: CASSAQQGADEQYF.

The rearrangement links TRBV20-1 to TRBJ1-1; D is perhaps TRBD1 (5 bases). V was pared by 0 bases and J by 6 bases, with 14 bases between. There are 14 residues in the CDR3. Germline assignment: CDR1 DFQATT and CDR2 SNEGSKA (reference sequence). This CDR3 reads CSAREAQGISEAFF. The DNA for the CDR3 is TGCAGTGCTAGAGAGGCCCAGGGAATCTCTGAAGCTTTCTTT.